One and the same sample provided the 12 T cell receptor beta chains below, sequenced in a study of cytomegalovirus exposure and HLA in healthy donors. Using immunoSEQ multiplex PCR, the repertoire was profiled, and TCRdb retains in-frame clones only, with some absent. This table has roughly 130,000 clones, roughly 89% appearing once. The material sequenced was PBMCs. Receptor source: a woman younger than 30 in good health and CMV-seropositive.

The V and J genes are TRBV30 and TRBJ1-2; maybe TRBD1 (6 bases). V lost 2 bases and J lost 9, with 16 bases in between. The CDR3 sequence is 13 residues long. In germline, CDR1 is GTSNPN, CDR2 SVGIG (reference sequence). CDR3 sequence (DNA): TGTGCCTGGAGTTCCGGGACATCCGCAAGCTACACCTTC. Translated: CAWSSGTSASYTF. The full variable domain, its missing parts supplied by reference TRBV30 and TRBJ1-2, is SQTIHQWPATLVQPVGSPLSLECTVEGTSNPNLYWYRQAAGRGLQLLFYSVGIGQISSEVPQNLSASRPQDRQFILSSKKLLLSDSGFYLCAWSSGTSASYTFGSGTRLTVV.

The chain carries TRBV7-2 and TRBJ2-4; tentatively, D is TRBD1 (8 bases). From germline, CDR1 is SGHTA and CDR2 FQGNSA. The length of the CDR3 is 15 residues. The V gene lost 10 bases and the J gene lost 8 bases, with 24 bases spanning the gap. The CDR3 DNA reads TGTGCCATTTCACAGGGGGGGACAACTAGGGACATTCAGTACTTC. This encodes CAISQGGTTRDIQYF.

V is TRBV12-5 and J is TRBJ1-1; TRBD1 might be the D (5 bases). Trimming cost V 5 bases and J 6 bases, with 19 bases left between them. CDR3 length: 15 amino acids. Germline CDR1 reads LGHNT; CDR2 reads FRNRAP. In DNA, the CDR3 is TGTGCTAGTGGTGGTCCCAGGGAGGGAAGGGCTGAAGCTTTCTTT. Amino acids: CASGGPREGRAEAFF. The full variable domain, completed using reference TRBV12-5 and TRBJ1-1, is DARVTQTPRHKVTEMGQEVTMRCQPILGHNTVFWYRQTMMQGLELLAYFRNRAPLDDSGMPKDRFSAEMPDATLATLKIQPSEPRDSAVYFCASGGPREGRAEAFFGQGTRLTVV.

This chain joins TRBV29-1 and TRBJ1-1; the D gene is possibly TRBD1 (5 bases). The CDR3 contains 13 residues. The germline V gene encodes CDR1 SQVTM and CDR2 ANQGSEA. V was cut by 3 bases and J by 6 bases, with 14 bases left in between. CDR3 residues: CSVEGLGTPEAFF. The CDR3 DNA reads as TGCAGCGTTGAGGGGCTCGGGACTCCTGAAGCTTTCTTT.

This rearrangement joins TRBV10-1 to TRBJ1-3; D possibly corresponds to TRBD1 (6 bases). This CDR3 spans 16 amino acids. The ends were cut back, 10 bases at V and 0 bases at J, with 19 bases in the middle. Per the germline V gene, CDR1 is WNHNN and CDR2 is SYGVQD (reference sequence). The CDR3, as DNA: TGCGCCACCCCAAGGGGGGGCCCCAGCTCTGGAAACACCATATATTTT. Protein: CATPRGGPSSGNTIYF.

This clone has a single count. The rearrangement uses TRBV6-5 and TRBJ1-2, with TRBD1 matching 8 bases. The CDR3 covers 15 residues. V lost 6 bases and J lost 2; bases outside the gene matches: 8. CDR1 is MNHEY and CDR2 is SVGAGI in the germline V gene. The CDR3 coding sequence is TGTGCCAGCAGAAAAATAACAGGGGGGAACTATGGCTACACCTTC. Translation: CASRKITGGNYGYTF.

This chain links TRBV6-5 with TRBJ1-1; TRBD1 matches 10 bases. Germline assignment: CDR1 MNHEY and CDR2 SVGAGI. With 7 bases clipped from V and 6 bases from J, the junction kept 5 bases outside the gene matches. The CDR3 loop spans 13 amino acids. CDR3: CASKRQGASEAFF. In nucleotides, the CDR3 is TGTGCCAGCAAAAGACAGGGGGCGTCTGAAGCTTTCTTT.

The rearrangement joins TRBV7-2 to TRBJ1-3; the match to TRBD1 covers 10 bases. The germline V gene has CDR1 SGHTA and CDR2 FQGNSA. Trimming removed 0 bases from V and 2 bases from J; junction bases left unmatched: 4. CDR3 length equals 17 residues. This CDR3 reads CASSLAGQGYTGNTIYF. The CDR3 DNA reads as TGTGCCAGCAGCTTAGCGGGACAGGGGTACACTGGAAACACCATATATTTT.

This sequence joins TRBV5-1 and TRBJ1-1, with TRBD1 matching 7 bases. Germline V gives CDR1 SGHRS, CDR2 YFSETQ. Losses at the gene ends were 4 bases for V and 4 bases for J; bases not matched to a gene: 10. The CDR3 contains 15 residues. The CDR3: CASSPDRAEGTEAFF. CDR3 in DNA: TGCGCCAGCAGCCCAGACAGGGCGGAGGGCACTGAAGCTTTCTTT.

The CDR3 coding sequence is TGTGCCAGTAGTAGCGGGGGATACGAGCGGGAGCTGTTTTTT. This sequence encodes CASSSGGYERELFF. The V gene is TRBV19, the J gene TRBJ2-2; 7 nucleotides agree with TRBD2. Germline-derived CDR1 and CDR2 are LNHDA and SQIVND (reference sequence). This CDR3 has 14 amino acids. V trimming: 4 bases; J trimming: 9 bases; junction bases outside the gene matches: 8. Based on the CDR3 plus reference TRBV19 and TRBJ2-2, the full variable domain is DGGITQSPKYLFRKEGQNVTLSCEQNLNHDAMYWYRQDPGQGLRLIYYSQIVNDFQKGDIAEGYSVSREKKESFPLTVTSAQKNPTAFYLCASSSGGYERELFFGEGSRLTVL.

The chain joins TRBV11-2 to TRBJ2-7; a possible D gene is TRBD2 (5 bases). The V end was cut by 0 bases, the J end by 3 bases, with 6 bases between. CDR3 length: 13 residues. Germline lookup yields CDR1 SGHAT and CDR2 FQNNGV. CDR3 coding DNA: TGTGCCAGCAGCTTAGACGGGGTCTACGAGCAGTACTTC. Amino acids: CASSLDGVYEQYF.

The chain couples TRBV4-3 to TRBJ2-1; D uncertain. V was pared by 1 base and J by 8 bases, with 12 bases between. This CDR3 region has 14 residues. Germline V gene sequence: CDR1 LGHNA, CDR2 YSLEER. CDR3 in amino acids: CASSQVLGRHEQFF. The CDR3 DNA follows: TGCGCCAGCAGCCAAGTTTTGGGCCGGCATGAGCAGTTCTTC.